These 14 T cell receptor beta chains were all obtained from the same sample, sequenced in a study of persistence of HIV-infected CD4 T cells (dated by TCRdb to between 2020 and 2021). Explained via the paper, the treatment or condition label denotes: suppressive antiretroviral therapy. As a nonspecific positive control representing the CD4+ T cell repertoire, the cells were stimulated with anti-CD3/anti-CD28 magnetic beads. CD4+ T cells that responded were sorted based on upregulation of both CD40 ligand and CD69. The immunoSEQ hsTCRB assay version 4, run in survey mode, was used to sequence TCRbeta repertoires from genomic DNA. TCRdb took this table from immuneACCESS and kept in-frame rearrangements with V and J called. Such tables lack part of the clones; where checked against another copy, unresolved V genes explain under half of the gap, and the rest is unexplained. The sample table records 35,000 to 55,000 clones; roughly 90% of these occur just once. The ten largest clones take up approximately 1% of the sample.

These receptors have no identified antigens. The specimen was CD4+ T cells sorted from PBMCs after roughly 17-hour stimulation, collected from a patient who received antiretroviral therapy. The meaning of the sample's cell subset or site label: CD40L+CD69+ CD4 T cells responding to anti-CD3/anti-CD28 beads, representing the overall repertoire. The source of these receptors is an adult man with HIV who was CMV-seropositive.

The chain employs TRBV24-1 and TRBJ2-6; TRBD1 is a possible D gene (6 bases). Between the trimmed V and J ends, which lost 3 bases and 2 bases, there was a span of 7 bases. Germline V gene data show CDR1 as KGHDR and CDR2 as SFDVKD. This CDR3 is 15 amino acids long. In nucleotides, the CDR3 is TGTGCCACCAGTGATCACAGGGCTGGGGCCAACGTCCTGACTTTC. This translates into CATSDHRAGANVLTF.

V usage is TRBV29-1 and J usage is TRBJ1-2, with TRBD1 matching over 10 bases. The CDR3 loop spans 13 amino acids. V dropped 6 bases and J dropped 3; count of bases not matched to a gene: 4. The germline V gene has CDR1 SQVTM and CDR2 ANQGSEA. Here the CDR3 reads CSVGTGAHYGYTF. The DNA of the CDR3 is TGCAGCGTGGGGACAGGGGCCCACTATGGCTACACCTTC.

This clone was seen once. The V call is TRBV3-1 (or the pseudogene TRBV3-2), the J call TRBJ2-2, with 13 bases matching TRBD2. The trim removed 4 bases at V and 6 bases at J, leaving 5 bases unmatched. Germline V gene lookup returns CDR1 LGHDT and CDR2 YNNKEL (reference sequence). The CDR3 length is 16 residues. This CDR3 is CASSLWTSGGPGELFF. As DNA, the CDR3 is TGTGCCAGCAGCCTCTGGACTAGCGGGGGCCCCGGGGAGCTGTTTTTT.

The chain recombines TRBV7-6 with TRBJ1-1; 10 bases are shared with TRBD1. The ends lost 4 bases at V and 2 bases at J; junction bases unmatched: 4. The CDR3 is made up of 15 amino acids. Germline CDR1 reads SGHVS; CDR2 reads FNYEAQ. The CDR3 nucleotides read TGTGCCAGCAGCTCCCGGGACAGGGGTAACACTGAAGCTTTCTTT. Translated: CASSSRDRGNTEAFF.

The chain joins TRBV3-1 (or the pseudogene TRBV3-2) to TRBJ1-1; no clear D. The CDR3 runs to 14 residues. The V gene lost 1 base and the J gene lost 8 bases, with 14 bases spanning the gap. Germline V gene lookup returns CDR1 LGHDT and CDR2 YNNKEL (reference sequence). CDR3 coding DNA: TGTGCCAGCAGCCAAGGGAATGATGGCAGCGAAGCTTTCTTT. This encodes CASSQGNDGSEAFF.

This chain links TRBV5-1 with TRBJ1-2, with D possibly matching TRBD1 (5 bases). The V end lost 0 bases, the J end lost 6 bases, and 9 bases lay between the germline ends. The CDR3 loop spans 13 amino acids. Germline V gene data show CDR1 as SGHRS and CDR2 as YFSETQ. CDR3 in DNA: TGCGCCAGCAGCTTGGCCCCGGGGGATGGCTACACCTTC. Translation: CASSLAPGDGYTF.

V usage is TRBV5-6 and J usage is TRBJ1-3; D is perhaps TRBD1 (5 bases). This CDR3 comprises 16 residues. V was shortened by 2 bases and J by 0 bases, with 12 bases between the two germline ends. The germline gives CDR1 SGHDT, CDR2 YYEEEE. The CDR3 coding sequence is TGTGCCAGCAGCTTTCTTGGGGGGGACTCTGGAAACACCATATATTTT. As protein: CASSFLGGDSGNTIYF. Full variable domain (missing parts from reference TRBV5-6 and TRBJ1-3): DAGVTQSPTHLIKTRGQQVTLRCSPKSGHDTVSWYQQALGQGPQFIFQYYEEEERQRGNFPDRFSGHQFPNYSSELNVNALLLGDSALYLCASSFLGGDSGNTIYFGEGSWLTVV.

The chain links TRBV7-2 to TRBJ1-2, with D perhaps matching TRBD1 (5 bases). Trimming took off 3 bases at V and 6 bases at J, with 14 bases between the two ends. Germline CDR1 reads SGHTA; CDR2 reads FQGNSA. This CDR3 has 14 amino acids. The DNA of the CDR3 is TGTGCCAGCAGCTTGGACATCGGGATCAATGGCTACACCTTC. Translated, it gives CASSLDIGINGYTF.

The gene calls are TRBV18 and TRBJ2-6; D is unresolved. V was shortened by 2 bases and J by 0 bases, with 5 bases between the two germline ends. The CDR3 consists of 15 residues. Germline CDR1 KGHSH, CDR2 LQKENI. The DNA for the CDR3 is TGTGCCAGCTCACCAGTTAGCTCTGGGGCCAACGTCCTGACTTTC. Translation: CASSPVSSGANVLTF.

CDR3 sequence reads: CSASGENTQYF. CDR3 DNA sequence: TGCAGTGCTAGCGGGGAGAATACGCAGTATTTT. The chain employs TRBV20-1 and TRBJ2-3; possibly TRBD2 for D (5 bases). The CDR3 contains 11 residues. V was clipped by 3 bases and J by 7 bases, with 8 bases between them. Germline V CDR1 and CDR2: DFQATT, SNEGSKA (reference sequence).

The CDR3 region is CASSEYPDRINSPLHF. The CDR3 DNA follows: TGTGCCAGCAGTGAATATCCGGACAGGATCAATTCACCCCTCCACTTT. The V call is TRBV2, the J call TRBJ1-6, with 7 bases identical to TRBD1. The junction had 8 bases not matched to a gene; V was cut back by 2 bases and J by 7 bases. CDR1 SNHLY and CDR2 FYNNEI come from the germline V gene. The CDR3 runs to 16 residues. The variable domain in full, completed from reference TRBV2 and TRBJ1-6, reads EPEVTQTPSHQVTQMGQEVILRCVPISNHLYFYWYRQILGQKVEFLVSFYNNEISEKSEIFDDQFSVERPDGSNFTLKIRSTKLEDSAMYFCASSEYPDRINSPLHFGNGTRLTVT.

This clone was detected a few times. The chain links TRBV10-1 to TRBJ2-1; 7 bases are a match to TRBD1. V was pared by 4 bases and J by 15 bases, with 15 bases of the junction left unmatched. The germline V gene encodes CDR1 WNHNN and CDR2 SYGVQD (reference sequence). This CDR3 is built from 14 residues. The CDR3 bases are TGCGCCAGCAGTGGACAGGGCTTAGCTTCTCTACTGTTCTTC. It yields the protein CASSGQGLASLLFF.

The V call is TRBV19, the J call TRBJ1-2; TRBD1 agrees at 10 bases. CDR3 length equals 16 residues. Germline CDR1 and CDR2: LNHDA and SQIVND (reference sequence). V was clipped by 9 bases and J by 0 bases; unmatched bases: 10. The CDR3 spells CASLDRGRTTNYGYTF. The CDR3 region has the DNA TGTGCCAGCCTAGACAGGGGGCGTACTACTAACTATGGCTACACCTTC.

The V and J genes are TRBV9 and TRBJ1-1, with D perhaps matching TRBD1 (6 bases). Germline loops: CDR1 SGDLS, CDR2 YYNGEE. Trimming removed 3 bases from V and 1 base from J, with 13 bases in between. The CDR3 extends over 15 amino acids. The CDR3 sequence is CASSAPGHQNTEAFF. The DNA for the CDR3 is TGTGCCAGCAGCGCCCCGGGACACCAGAACACTGAAGCTTTCTTT.